This TCR beta chain was captured in a study of T cell responses to AZD1222 COVID-19 vaccine. The repertoire was sequenced with immunoSEQ multiplex PCR; TCRdb's copy has only in-frame clones and lacks some. The data contain about 130,000 clones, roughly 93% of them singletons. The analysis combined second doses at about 4 or about 12 weeks. This CDR3 has 16 amino acids. CDR1 and CDR2 from the germline V gene are LNHDA and SQIVND (reference sequence). The ends lost 5 bases at V and 2 bases at J; junction bases unmatched: 10. J is TRBJ1-1 and V is TRBV19; TRBD1 matches 8 bases. The starting material was peripheral blood, obtained 28 days after the second AZD1222 dose. The clonotype was recovered from an adult who received the AZD1222 COVID-19 vaccine. CDR3 DNA sequence: TGTGCCAGTAGTCCCCGGACAGGGTGGAAAAACACTGAAGCTTTCTTT. This gives the protein CASSPRTGWKNTEAFF. Using reference TRBV19 and TRBJ1-1 for the parts outside the CDR3, the full variable domain is DGGITQSPKYLFRKEGQNVTLSCEQNLNHDAMYWYRQDPGQGLRLIYYSQIVNDFQKGDIAEGYSVSREKKESFPLTVTSAQKNPTAFYLCASSPRTGWKNTEAFFGQGTRLTVV.